A selection of T cell receptor beta chains follows, all from one sample in a study of PD-L1 blockade in urothelial cancer. Libraries were prepared by immunoSEQ multiplex PCR; TCRdb keeps only in-frame clonotypes and omits some of them. The table has 25,000 to 40,000 clones, approximately 82% seen once; the top ten hold around 30%. The material was PBMCs, obtained around atezolizumab (anti-PD-L1) treatment. The receptors here all came from a man between 60 and 75 years old with urothelial cancer. CDR3s include the opening cysteine and the closing phenylalanine or tryptophan. D genes are given only for firm matches. The size entry is marked missing in some rows and otherwise reads once, few, many or a size class.

V	D	size	J	CDR3	DNA
TRBV6-1	TRBD1	NA	TRBJ1-4	CASRIPTGGYEKLFF	TGTGCCAGCAGGATCCCGACAGGGGGATACGAAAAACTGTTTTTT
TRBV7-2	NA	NA	TRBJ1-6	CASSSSTRGTSYNSPLHF	TGTGCCAGCAGCTCCAGTACTCGGGGGACCTCCTATAATTCACCCCTCCACTTT
TRBV6-1	NA	few	TRBJ2-2	CASSPRGGTGELFF	TGTGCCAGCAGCCCAAGGGGGGGGACCGGGGAGCTGTTTTTT
TRBV19	NA	NA	TRBJ1-1	CASSGRGLTEAFF	TGTGCCAGTAGTGGCAGGGGATTGACTGAAGCTTTCTTT
TRBV9	NA	NA	TRBJ2-7	CASSPRTATYEQYF	TGTGCCAGCAGCCCGAGGACAGCGACCTACGAGCAGTACTTC
TRBV9	TRBD1	NA	TRBJ1-6	CASSARQGLGNSPLHF	TGTGCCAGCAGCGCTCGACAGGGGTTAGGCAATTCACCCCTCCACTTT
TRBV5-1	NA	NA	TRBJ1-2	CASSLDRDYGYTF	TGCGCCAGCAGCTTGGACAGGGACTATGGCTACACCTTC
TRBV5-6	TRBD1	NA	TRBJ1-1	CASSLGDRVFVEAFF	TGTGCCAGCAGCTTAGGGGACAGGGTGTTTGTTGAAGCTTTCTTT
TRBV30	NA	NA	TRBJ2-3	CAWSVRDTQYF	TGTGCCTGGAGTGTACGGGATACGCAGTATTTT
TRBV5-1	TRBD1	few	TRBJ2-7	CASSSSWTGALVGEQYF	TGCGCCAGCAGCTCCTCTTGGACAGGGGCACTTGTCGGGGAGCAGTACTTC
TRBV28	TRBD2	NA	TRBJ2-5	CASSLWAGGQETQYF	TGTGCCAGCAGTTTGTGGGCGGGAGGCCAAGAGACCCAGTACTTC
TRBV6-5	TRBD2	once	TRBJ2-2	CASLPGLAGTGELFF	TGTGCCAGTCTCCCGGGACTAGCGGGTACCGGGGAGCTGTTTTTT
TRBV30	NA	NA	TRBJ1-1	CAWSPTGNTEAFF	TGTGCCTGGAGCCCGACAGGGAACACTGAAGCTTTCTTT
TRBV9	NA	NA	TRBJ2-7	CASSAEGTVIYEQYF	TGTGCCAGCAGCGCCGAGGGGACTGTCATCTACGAGCAGTACTTC
TRBV18	TRBD2	NA	TRBJ2-1	CASSPPASGNNEQFF	TGTGCCAGCTCACCACCAGCTAGCGGGAACAATGAGCAGTTCTTC
TRBV5-8	NA	NA	TRBJ1-4	CASIRTARATNEKLFF	TGTGCCAGCATCCGGACAGCACGAGCAACTAATGAAAAACTGTTTTTT
TRBV5-1	TRBD1	NA	TRBJ1-5	CASSPDGQGWYDQPQHF	TGCGCCAGCAGCCCAGATGGACAGGGTTGGTATGATCAGCCCCAGCATTTT
TRBV11-2	TRBD1	NA	TRBJ1-1	CASSFLQGDTEAFF	TGTGCCAGCAGCTTTTTACAGGGGGACACTGAAGCTTTCTTT
TRBV7-2	TRBD1	NA	TRBJ2-1	CASSGQDRYNEQFF	TGTGCCAGCAGCGGGCAGGACAGGTACAATGAGCAGTTCTTC
TRBV5-1	NA	NA	TRBJ2-5	CASSLNMGRETQYF	TGCGCCAGCAGCTTGAATATGGGGCGGGAGACCCAGTACTTC
TRBV5-1	NA	NA	TRBJ2-1	CASSPVRLRLSYNEQFF	TGCGCCAGCAGCCCCGTTCGCCTGCGCCTCTCCTACAATGAGCAGTTCTTC
TRBV19	NA	NA	TRBJ2-7	CASSIGVEQYF	TGTGCCAGTAGTATAGGCGTGGAGCAGTACTTC
TRBV14	TRBD2	NA	TRBJ2-1	CASSQELAGGPFPLNEQFF	TGTGCCAGCAGCCAGGAACTAGCGGGAGGGCCTTTTCCGCTCAATGAGCAGTTCTTC
TRBV5-1	NA	NA	TRBJ1-4	CASSLAGRGEKLFF	TGCGCCAGCAGCTTGGCGGGCAGGGGAGAAAAACTGTTTTTT
TRBV6-1	TRBD2	NA	TRBJ2-3	CASISGGAGGDTQYF	TGTGCCAGCATATCGGGGGGGGCAGGTGGAGATACGCAGTATTTT
TRBV29-1	NA	NA	TRBJ1-1	CSVRTLMNTEAFF	TGCAGCGTCAGGACATTAATGAACACTGAAGCTTTCTTT
TRBV6-1	NA	many	TRBJ1-1	CASSTGSTNTEAFF	TGTGCCAGCAGTACAGGGTCAACGAACACTGAAGCTTTCTTT
TRBV25-1	NA	NA	TRBJ2-3	CASSESAGKIGTDTQYF	TGTGCCAGCAGTGAGTCGGCAGGGAAGATTGGCACAGATACGCAGTATTTT
TRBV13	TRBD1	NA	TRBJ2-7	CASSYGTVYSYEQYF	TGTGCCAGCAGTTACGGGACAGTCTACTCCTACGAGCAGTACTTC
TRBV7-3	TRBD2	NA	TRBJ2-5	CASSPSSGAIQETQYF	TGTGCCAGCAGCCCCTCCAGCGGGGCGATACAAGAGACCCAGTACTTC
TRBV19	TRBD1	NA	TRBJ1-5	CASSAGTGGNQPQHF	TGTGCCAGTAGTGCCGGGACAGGGGGTAATCAGCCCCAGCATTTT
TRBV2	NA	NA	TRBJ2-2	CASSEFIVTNTGELFF	TGTGCCAGCAGTGAATTTATAGTCACGAACACCGGGGAGCTGTTTTTT
TRBV10-3	NA	NA	TRBJ2-7	CAIRPWTGNYEQYF	TGTGCCATCAGGCCCTGGACTGGGAACTACGAGCAGTACTTC
TRBV19	TRBD1	NA	TRBJ2-3	CASSGPGGAYDRGDTQYF	TGTGCCAGTAGTGGCCCAGGGGGCGCATATGATCGGGGAGATACGCAGTATTTT
TRBV12-5	NA	NA	TRBJ1-1	CASYYRVLFTEAFF	TGTGCTAGTTACTACAGGGTACTGTTCACTGAAGCTTTCTTT
TRBV7-2	NA	NA	TRBJ2-3	CASSLDSFSPDTQYF	TGTGCCAGCAGCTTAGATTCGTTTAGCCCAGATACGCAGTATTTT
TRBV18	NA	NA	TRBJ1-1	CASSPSQGRVDTEAFF	TGTGCCAGCTCACCAAGTCAGGGGCGGGTGGACACTGAAGCTTTCTTT
TRBV28	TRBD1	once	TRBJ1-2	CASSRRGQGPSNYGYTF	TGTGCCAGCAGTCGCCGAGGACAGGGTCCGTCTAACTATGGCTACACCTTC
TRBV5-6	NA	NA	TRBJ1-1	CASSFNIQGKTEAFF	TGTGCCAGCAGCTTCAATATTCAGGGTAAAACTGAAGCTTTCTTT
TRBV15	NA	NA	TRBJ1-2	CATSRDPQGGYGYTF	TGTGCCACCAGCAGAGATCCCCAGGGAGGCTATGGCTACACCTTC
TRBV5-4	TRBD1	NA	TRBJ1-1	CASSSYGQATEAFF	TGTGCCAGCAGCTCCTACGGACAGGCCACTGAAGCTTTCTTT
TRBV7-9	NA	NA	TRBJ2-7	CASSLGGATYEQYF	TGTGCCAGCAGCTTAGGGGGAGCTACCTACGAGCAGTACTTC
TRBV10-3	NA	NA	TRBJ1-2	CAISEVRAGDYGYTF	TGTGCCATCAGTGAGGTCCGGGCAGGGGACTATGGCTACACCTTC
TRBV6-5	TRBD1	NA	TRBJ2-7	CASSRGQGGYEQYF	TGTGCCAGCAGCCGCGGACAGGGAGGATACGAGCAGTACTTC
TRBV28	TRBD1	NA	TRBJ2-7	CASSRIRTGAYEQYF	TGTGCCAGCAGTCGGATTAGGACAGGGGCCTACGAGCAGTACTTC
TRBV4-3	NA	NA	TRBJ1-6	CASSQGARLDSPLHF	TGCGCCAGCAGCCAAGGGGCTCGGTTGGATTCACCCCTCCACTTT
TRBV7-2	TRBD1	NA	TRBJ1-1	CASSVYRGMNTEAFF	TGTGCCAGCAGCGTCTACAGGGGTATGAACACTGAAGCTTTCTTT
TRBV7-9	TRBD1	NA	TRBJ2-7	CASSLDRGLAGEQYF	TGTGCCAGCAGCTTAGACAGGGGGCTCGCTGGAGAGCAGTACTTC
TRBV5-1	NA	once	TRBJ1-5	CASSLGSEGNQPQHF	TGCGCCAGCAGCTTGGGGTCGGAGGGCAATCAGCCCCAGCATTTT
TRBV30	TRBD1	NA	TRBJ2-1	CAWSVLFGTVNNEQFF	TGTGCCTGGAGTGTTTTGTTCGGGACAGTAAACAATGAGCAGTTCTTC
TRBV7-9	TRBD1	NA	TRBJ2-7	CASSTANRGQYEQYF	TGTGCCAGCAGCACCGCAAACAGGGGGCAATACGAGCAGTACTTC
TRBV10-3	NA	NA	TRBJ2-3	CAISDMQGPDTQYF	TGTGCCATCAGTGATATGCAGGGGCCAGATACGCAGTATTTT
TRBV5-4	TRBD2	NA	TRBJ2-5	CASSLAARRGGLETQYF	TGTGCCAGCAGCTTGGCTGCTCGGCGGGGGGGCCTTGAGACCCAGTACTTC
TRBV5-6	NA	few	TRBJ1-4	CASSQQQARKNEKLFF	TGTGCCAGCAGCCAACAACAGGCCCGCAAGAATGAAAAACTGTTTTTT
TRBV4-2	TRBD2	NA	TRBJ2-7	CASSQGLAGVKYF	TGTGCCAGCAGCCAAGGACTAGCGGGAGTAAAGTACTTC